This T cell receptor (beta chain) was recovered during a study of cytomegalovirus exposure and HLA in healthy donors. It was with 60 Vbeta and 13 Jbeta primers that the PCR ran. Data came from immunoSEQ multiplex PCR; TCRdb stores just in-frame clones and leaves some out. There are some 35,000 clones in the sample; around 49% occur only once, and around 6.2% lies in the top ten. General study findings and limits: It was only CMV serostatus that was available as immune exposure information. Researchers counted around 150 TCR beta chains as cytomegalovirus-associated. Analyzed later, most CMV-associated TCR beta chains appeared HLA-restricted.

As for this clone: Antigen unknown.

The TCR sequence derives from a woman between 40 and 50 years old in good health and CMV-seropositive. The material sequenced was PBMCs.

The CDR3 loop is CASSLSGGQETQYF. The DNA of the CDR3 is TGTGCCAGCAGCTTAAGCGGGGGCCAAGAGACCCAGTACTTC. The V gene is TRBV7-9, the J gene TRBJ2-5; TRBD2 agrees at 8 bases. Germline V lookup: CDR1 SEHNR, CDR2 FQNEAQ (reference sequence). The CDR3 consists of 14 residues. Losses at the gene ends were 2 bases for V and 1 base for J; bases not matched to a gene: 0.